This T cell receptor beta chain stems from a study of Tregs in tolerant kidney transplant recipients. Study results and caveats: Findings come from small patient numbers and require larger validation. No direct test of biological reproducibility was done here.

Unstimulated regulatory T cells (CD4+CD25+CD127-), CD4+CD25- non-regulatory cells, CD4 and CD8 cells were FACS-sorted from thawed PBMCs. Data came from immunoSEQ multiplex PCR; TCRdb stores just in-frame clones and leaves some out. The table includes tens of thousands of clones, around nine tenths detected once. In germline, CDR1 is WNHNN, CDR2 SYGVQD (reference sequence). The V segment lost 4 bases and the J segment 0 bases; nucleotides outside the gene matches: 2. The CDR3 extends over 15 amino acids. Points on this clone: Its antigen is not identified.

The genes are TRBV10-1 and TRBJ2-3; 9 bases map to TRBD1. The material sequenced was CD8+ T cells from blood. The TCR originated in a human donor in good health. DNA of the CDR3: TGCGCCAGCAGTGCCGGACAGGGGAGCACAGATACGCAGTATTTT. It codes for CASSAGQGSTDTQYF.